The source of this T cell receptor (beta chain) is a study of blood T cell repertoires in COVID-19. This clone was detected once. Germline CDR1 reads SNHLY; CDR2 reads FYNNEI. This CDR3 region has 15 residues. V lost 5 bases and J lost 5; bases outside the gene matches: 6. Sequenced by immunoSEQ multiplex PCR; TCRdb stores in-frame clones only, minus some. Of about 180,000 clones in the sample, roughly 88% are singletons; the top ten hold around 8.6%. Sequenced input: PBMCs or T cells enriched from blood (not recorded which). This sequence joins TRBV2 and TRBJ1-6, with 7 bases matching TRBD1. This receptor was taken from a young woman who had recovered from COVID-19. The CDR3, as DNA: TGTGCCAGCAGTAAAACAGGGGTAAATAATTCACCCCTCCACTTT. This sequence encodes CASSKTGVNNSPLHF. Full variable domain (remainder filled in from reference TRBV2 and TRBJ1-6): EPEVTQTPSHQVTQMGQEVILRCVPISNHLYFYWYRQILGQKVEFLVSFYNNEISEKSEIFDDQFSVERPDGSNFTLKIRSTKLEDSAMYFCASSKTGVNNSPLHFGNGTRLTVT.